This TCR beta chain was sequenced for a study of CD8+ T cells in alopecia areata. V was clipped by 0 bases and J by 1 base; unmatched bases: 2. Germline-derived CDR1 and CDR2 are MNHEY and SMNVEV (reference sequence). CDR3 length: 16 amino acids. Sequencing relied on a cDNA template that was reverse transcribed from extracted RNA. TCRdb's copy holds only in-frame clones and misses some; the assay was immunoSEQ multiplex PCR. Of 95,000 to 100,000 clones in the sample, 50% to 75% were seen once. As to treatment: oral pan-JAK inhibitor, 5-10 mg twice daily. The material sequenced was CD8+ T cells sorted from blood, taken at week 4, from a patient treated with tofacitinib. The TCR was taken from a human donor with alopecia areata. The V call is TRBV27, the J call TRBJ1-2; TRBD1 matches 10 bases. As DNA, the CDR3 is TGTGCCAGCAGTTTATCGGGACAGGGGCGTAACTATGGCTACACCTTC. It is translated as CASSLSGQGRNYGYTF.